The clone carrying this T cell receptor (beta chain) was seen a few times. The time point is: pretreatment peripheral blood. The data are from a study of PD-L1 blockade in urothelial cancer. Study information: Atezolizumab therapy began for patients in about 2014, dosed at 1,200 mg intravenously every 3 weeks. Before enrollment, 0 to 3 chemotherapy regimens had been given to patients. Blood analyses occurred 3 weeks (second dose) and 6 weeks post treatment start. T cells were recovered from blood samples at a median of roughly 150,000.

The V gene's germline CDR1 is MNHNS and CDR2 SASEGT. The CDR3 runs 14 residues. V was pared by 3 bases and J by 1 base, with 7 bases between. TCRdb's copy holds only in-frame clones and misses some; the assay was immunoSEQ multiplex PCR. This repertoire shows tens of thousands of clones, 85% found once; its top ten account for under 8.5%. This sequence originates from a man aged 35-49 years with urothelial cancer. The sample consisted of PBMCs, taken around atezolizumab (anti-PD-L1) treatment. This sequence joins TRBV6-1 and TRBJ1-5; D not resolved. As DNA, the CDR3 is TGTGCCAGCAGTGAGTGGAGGAGCAATCAGCCCCAGCATTTT. Translated, it gives CASSEWRSNQPQHF.